This T cell receptor (beta chain) came from a study of response to subunit inactivated influenza vaccine. TCRdb independently ran MiXCR on the RT-PCR reads; one entry per CDR3 protein. The table includes around 600,000 distinct CDR3 sequences, approximately 10% detected once. This clonotype was observed at least ten times. These data were likewise used in another study, on T cells expressing NK-cell markers. Per that study: The TCR beta cDNA came from 5'RACE template switching with UMIs. Dominant NKG2C+ clonotypes in 6 or 7 donors made up roughly 1.0-7.0% of CD8+ T cells. Whether expanded NKG2C+ T cell clones recognized HCMV stayed uncertain.

Sequenced here: PBMCs from blood, sampled on the day of vaccination. The receptor was isolated from a middle-aged man who received an inactivated influenza vaccine.

CDR3 amino acids: CASSYQVWGKNTEAFF. The CDR3 bases are TGTGCCAGCAGTTATCAGGTTTGGGGGAAGAACACTGAAGCTTTCTTT. The chain carries TRBV6-5 and TRBJ1-1; tentatively, D is TRBD1 (5 bases). The CDR3 is made up of 16 amino acids. Germline CDR1 MNHEY, CDR2 SVGAGI. Trimming pared 3 bases from V and 1 base from J, leaving 15 bases between.